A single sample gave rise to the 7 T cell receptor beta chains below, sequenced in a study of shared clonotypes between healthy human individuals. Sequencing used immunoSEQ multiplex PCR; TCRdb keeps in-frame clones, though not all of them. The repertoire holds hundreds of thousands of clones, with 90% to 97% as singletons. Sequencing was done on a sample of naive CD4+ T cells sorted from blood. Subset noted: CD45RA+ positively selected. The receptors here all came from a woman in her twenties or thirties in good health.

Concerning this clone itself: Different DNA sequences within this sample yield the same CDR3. The CDR3 region has the DNA TGTGCCAGCAGTGAAGGGCAGGGGAGTGAAAAACTGTTTTTT. This translates into CASSEGQGSEKLFF. V usage is TRBV6-1 and J usage is TRBJ1-4; a possible D gene is TRBD1 (6 bases). The CDR3 is 14 residues long. Germline V gene sequence: CDR1 MNHNS, CDR2 SASEGT. V dropped 1 base and J dropped 7 bases, with 10 bases sitting between them.

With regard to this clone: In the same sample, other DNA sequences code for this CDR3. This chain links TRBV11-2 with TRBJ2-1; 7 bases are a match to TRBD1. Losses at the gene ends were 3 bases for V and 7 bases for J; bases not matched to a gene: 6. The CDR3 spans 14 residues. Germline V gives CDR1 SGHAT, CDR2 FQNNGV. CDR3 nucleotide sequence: TGTGCCAGCAGCTTCCGGGACAGTAGGAATGAGCAGTTCTTC. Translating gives CASSFRDSRNEQFF.

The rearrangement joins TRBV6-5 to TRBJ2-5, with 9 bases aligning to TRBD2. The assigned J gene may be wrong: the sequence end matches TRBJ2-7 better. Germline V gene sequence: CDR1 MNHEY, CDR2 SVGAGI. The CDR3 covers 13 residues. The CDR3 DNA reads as TGTGCCAGCAGCCGACTAGCGGACTACGAGCAGTACTTC. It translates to CASSRLADYEQYF.

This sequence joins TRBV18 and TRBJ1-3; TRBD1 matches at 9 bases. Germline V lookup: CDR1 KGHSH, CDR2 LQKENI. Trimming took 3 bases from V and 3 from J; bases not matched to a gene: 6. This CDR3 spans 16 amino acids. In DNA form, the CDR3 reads TGTGCCAGCTCACCCCCGGGACAGGGCTTTGGAAACACCATATATTTT. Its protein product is CASSPPGQGFGNTIYF.

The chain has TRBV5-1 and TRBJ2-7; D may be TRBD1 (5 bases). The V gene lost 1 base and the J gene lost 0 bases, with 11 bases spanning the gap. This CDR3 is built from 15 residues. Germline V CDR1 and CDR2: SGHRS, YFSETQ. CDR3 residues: CASSLLDSSSYEQYF. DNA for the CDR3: TGCGCCAGCAGCTTGCTCGACAGTAGCTCCTACGAGCAGTACTTC.

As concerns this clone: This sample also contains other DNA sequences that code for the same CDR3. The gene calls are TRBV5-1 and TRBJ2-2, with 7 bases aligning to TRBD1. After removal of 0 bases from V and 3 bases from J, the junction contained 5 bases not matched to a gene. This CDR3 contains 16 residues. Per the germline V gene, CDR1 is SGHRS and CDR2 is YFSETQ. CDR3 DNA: TGCGCCAGCAGCTTGGGGCAGGGGGTCGACACCGGGGAGCTGTTTTTT. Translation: CASSLGQGVDTGELFF.

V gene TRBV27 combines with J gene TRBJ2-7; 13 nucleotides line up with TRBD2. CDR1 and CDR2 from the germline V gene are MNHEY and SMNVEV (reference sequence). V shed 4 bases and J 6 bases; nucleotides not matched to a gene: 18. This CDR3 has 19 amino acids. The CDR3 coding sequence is TGTGCCAGCAGTTCCCGACAGAATTGGACTAGCGGGAGTCTAGGCGAGCAGTACTTC. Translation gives CASSSRQNWTSGSLGEQYF.